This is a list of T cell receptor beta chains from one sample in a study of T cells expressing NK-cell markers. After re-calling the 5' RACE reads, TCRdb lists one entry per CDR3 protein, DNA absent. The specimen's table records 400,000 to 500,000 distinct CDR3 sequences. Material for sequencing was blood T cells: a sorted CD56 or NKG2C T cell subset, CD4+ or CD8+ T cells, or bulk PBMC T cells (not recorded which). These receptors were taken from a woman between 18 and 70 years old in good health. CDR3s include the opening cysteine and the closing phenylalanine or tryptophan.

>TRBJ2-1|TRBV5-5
CASSLVATGGTYNEQFF
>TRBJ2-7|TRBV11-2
CASSLLAYEQYF
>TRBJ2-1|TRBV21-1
CASSKVPAGGHPLDNEQFF
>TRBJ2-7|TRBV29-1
CSVGQQIYEQYF
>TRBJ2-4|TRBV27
CASSSWDRVKNIQYF
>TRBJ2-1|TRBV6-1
CASSRSGRSAYNEQFF
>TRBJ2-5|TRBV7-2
CASSVDRVQETQYF
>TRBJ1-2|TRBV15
CATSRESYFSDPSNYGYTF
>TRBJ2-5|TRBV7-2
CASSLSRSTPETQYF
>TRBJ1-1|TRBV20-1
CSASRQPNTEAFF
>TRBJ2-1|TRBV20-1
CSLAGGPNEQFF
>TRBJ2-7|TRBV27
CASSFGGGYYEQYF
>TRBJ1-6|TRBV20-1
CSANPGGAPYNSPLHF
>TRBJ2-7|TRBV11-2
CASSPPWAGQPSPPYEQYF
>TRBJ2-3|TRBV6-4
CASSATPGTDTQYF
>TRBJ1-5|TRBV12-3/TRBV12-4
CASRPTGEVQPQHF
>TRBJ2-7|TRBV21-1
CASSNGVCGRNEQYF
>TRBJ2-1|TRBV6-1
CASNPGTGQYNEQFF